The 4 T cell receptor beta chains listed next were all sequenced from one sample in a study of T cells in Graves' hyperthyroidism and ophthalmopathy. Amplified TCR beta CDR3 regions derived from RNA transcripts. The primer set for the first-round RT-PCR of the TCR CDR3 was HTBI. TCRdb fed the multiplex PCR reads into MiXCR, producing one record per CDR3 protein. The table has a few hundred thousand distinct CDR3 sequences, about 16% seen once. What was sequenced was blood. The receptors shown here come from a woman aged 55-69 years with Graves' ophthalmopathy.

To note about this clonotype: This sequence may be a read error, since a much larger clone differs from it by one base. The chain employs TRBV5-1 and TRBJ2-7; D gene unclear. CDR1 is SGHRS and CDR2 is YFSETQ in the germline V gene. V was cut by 2 bases and J by 7 bases, with 16 bases left in between. CDR3 length equals 14 residues. In DNA form, the CDR3 reads TGCGCCAGCAGCTTCCTGAGCAGGAGTGGAGAGCAGTACTTC. This translates into CASSFLSRSGEQYF.

The sample holds a few counts of this clonotype. The chain couples TRBV7-9 to TRBJ1-1; D uncertain. Germline V gives CDR1 SEHNR, CDR2 FQNEAQ (reference sequence). The CDR3 extends over 14 amino acids. V dropped 2 bases and J dropped 0 bases, with 7 bases sitting between them. This CDR3 reads CASSLSRMNTEAFF. The CDR3 region has the DNA TGTGCCAGCAGCTTATCTCGGATGAACACTGAAGCTTTCTTT. Together with reference TRBV7-9 and TRBJ1-1, the CDR3 gives the full variable domain: DTGVSQNPRHKITKRGQNVTFRCDPISEHNRLYWYRQTLGQGPEFLTYFQNEAQLEKSRLLSDRFSAERPKGSFSTLEIQRTEQGDSAMYLCASSLSRMNTEAFFGQGTRLTVV.

This clonotype turned up a few times. This sequence joins TRBV7-9 and TRBJ2-1; TRBD2 matches at 7 bases. V lost 3 bases and J lost 5; bases outside the gene matches: 4. Germline-derived CDR1 and CDR2 are SEHNR and FQNEAQ (reference sequence). The CDR3 is 14 residues long. CDR3 loop: CASSFAGAHNEQFF. The CDR3 DNA is TGTGCCAGCAGCTTTGCGGGAGCGCACAATGAGCAGTTCTTC.

This clonotype was seen many times. The genes are TRBV12-3 or TRBV12-4 and TRBJ2-2; 7 positions match TRBD2. Trimming took 4 bases from V and 0 from J; bases not matched to a gene: 14. The CDR3 spans 19 residues. The CDR3: CASSSHDRLAEANTGELFF. CDR3 sequence (DNA): TGTGCCAGCAGTTCACATGATCGGCTAGCGGAGGCGAACACCGGGGAGCTGTTTTTT.